This T cell receptor beta chain was sequenced for a study of identical twins. CDR1 and CDR2 from the germline V gene are SGHRS and YFSETQ. CDR3 length: 13 residues. Germline trimming cut 6 bases from V and 5 bases from J; bases unmatched to any gene: 7. Worth noting for this clonotype: Its antigen remains unidentified.

TCRdb independently ran MiXCR on the 5' RACE reads; one entry per CDR3 protein. The sample has over 500,000 distinct CDR3 sequences, 22% seen once. Whole-study findings and limits: Partly confounded zero-insertion analyses could result from invariant MAIT and iNKT cells.

Another study also made use of these data, one on T cells expressing NK-cell markers.

This TCR was recovered from a woman between 18 and 29 years old in good health. This rearrangement joins TRBV5-1 to TRBJ2-5; 7 nucleotides align to TRBD1. Sequenced material: CD4+ T cells sorted from blood. The CDR3 spells CASNEGAGETQYF. CDR3 bases: TGCGCCAGCAATGAGGGGGCTGGTGAGACCCAGTACTTC.